The rows below give T cell receptor beta chains drawn from one sample of a study of T cell changes during pregnancy in multiple sclerosis. Clones were read by immunoSEQ multiplex PCR, and TCRdb kept only the in-frame ones, dropping some. The sample lists approximately 100,000 clones; about 91% were seen once. The sample in question was peripheral blood, obtained after pregnancy. The receptor source for this set is a female donor with multiple sclerosis, enrolled in a pregnancy study. Each CDR3 is given with its conserved first and last residue. Fields, in order: J gene, D gene, V gene, clone size, CDR3 DNA, CDR3 protein. D genes are given only for firm matches. The size entry is marked missing in some rows and otherwise reads once, few, many or a size class.

TRBJ2-5 | TRBD1 | TRBV4-1 | . | TGCGCCAGCAGTCTACAGGGGGCGGAGGAGACCCAGTACTTC | CASSLQGAEETQYF
TRBJ2-7 | TRBD1 | TRBV18 | . | TGTGCCAGCTCCTCGACAGGGGTAGGCTACGAGCAGTACTTC | CASSSTGVGYEQYF
TRBJ2-7 | TRBD1 | TRBV11-2 | . | TGTGCCAGCAGCTTAGCAGGGGGCTCCTACGAGCAGTACTTC | CASSLAGGSYEQYF
TRBJ2-2 | TRBD2 | TRBV19 | . | TGTGCCAGTAGCGCGGGGGGAAACGGCGGGGAGCTGTTTTTT | CASSAGGNGGELFF
TRBJ1-1 | . | TRBV10-1 | . | TGCGCCAGCAGTGCCGGGAACGGGGTAGCTTTCTTT | CASSAGNGVAFF
TRBJ1-2 | . | TRBV5-1 | . | TGCGCCAGCAGCCTAAGGGTCGACAGGAATGCTTTCTATGGCTACACCTTC | CASSLRVDRNAFYGYTF
TRBJ1-1 | . | TRBV7-2 | . | TGTGCCAGCAGCTTAGGGGGGGGGACTGAAGCTTTCTTT | CASSLGGGTEAFF
TRBJ2-2 | . | TRBV11-2 | . | TGTGCCAGCAGCAAAAATACAGGGAACACCGGGGAGCTGTTTTTT | CASSKNTGNTGELFF
TRBJ1-2 | TRBD1 | TRBV7-2 | . | TGTGCCAGCAGCTTAGAAGTAGGGGGCTCCTATGGCTACACCTTC | CASSLEVGGSYGYTF
TRBJ2-1 | TRBD1 | TRBV10-3 | . | TGTGCCATCAGTGACCTTACTCAGACAGGGGACAAATCTGCGAATGAGCAGTTCTTC | CAISDLTQTGDKSANEQFF
TRBJ1-6 | . | TRBV7-9 | . | TGTGCCAGCAGCTTAGGCCCCGGTTCACCCCTCCACTTT | CASSLGPGSPLHF
TRBJ1-4 | . | TRBV2 | . | TGTGCCAGCAGTGACTTGGCCTCGGGGGAAAAACTGTTTTTT | CASSDLASGEKLFF
TRBJ2-1 | TRBD2 | TRBV7-8 | . | TGTGCCAGCAGCCTTAGCGGGGGGCCTTACAATGAGCAGTTCTTC | CASSLSGGPYNEQFF
TRBJ2-7 | TRBD1 | TRBV30 | . | TGTGCCTGGAGTAAGGGGACAGGGGCTTTCGACGAGCAGTACTTC | CAWSKGTGAFDEQYF
TRBJ2-7 | TRBD2 | TRBV30 | . | TGTGCCTGGAGTGACGGGGGGGGGTGGACCTACGAGCAGTACTTC | CAWSDGGGWTYEQYF
TRBJ2-3 | TRBD2 | TRBV13 | . | TGTGCCAGCAGCTTGGGGCTAGCGGGGGGTGCCACAGATACGCAGTATTTT | CASSLGLAGGATDTQYF
TRBJ2-7 | TRBD2 | TRBV28 | . | TGTGCCAGCAGAGAGGCTCGCGGGAGGGGAGGCGAGCAGTACTTC | CASREARGRGGEQYF
TRBJ1-1 | TRBD1 | TRBV5-1 | once | TGCGCCAGCAGCTTTCAGGGGGCCCCGAACACTGAAGCTTTCTTT | CASSFQGAPNTEAFF
TRBJ1-2 | . | TRBV15 | few | TGTGCCACCAGCGGAAGGGGTGGCTATGGCTACACCTTC | CATSGRGGYGYTF
TRBJ2-2 | . | TRBV19 | . | TGTGCCAGTAGTATTACCCCCCTATCCCGGGCCGGGGAGCTGTTTTTT | CASSITPLSRAGELFF
TRBJ2-7 | . | TRBV11-3 | few | TGTGCCAGCAGCCCTAAGTCGACAGGCTACGAGCAGTACTTC | CASSPKSTGYEQYF
TRBJ2-2 | TRBD1 | TRBV29-1 | . | TGCAGCGTTGTTCAGGGGGACACCGGGGAGCTGTTTTTT | CSVVQGDTGELFF
TRBJ1-1 | TRBD1 | TRBV29-1 | . | TGCAGCGTTGAAAACGGGACAGGGGGAACTGAAGCTTTCTTT | CSVENGTGGTEAFF
TRBJ2-1 | . | TRBV9 | . | TGTGCCAGCAGCGTAGAGAGGTCTGAGCAGTTCTTC | CASSVERSEQFF
TRBJ2-7 | TRBD1 | TRBV4-1 | . | TGCGCCAGCAGCCTTTCCCAGGGGGCCTACGAGCAGTACTTC | CASSLSQGAYEQYF
TRBJ2-3 | TRBD2 | TRBV7-8 | . | TGTGCCAGCAGCCCCTGGGGACTAGCGGGAGGGCCACGGACAGATACGCAGTATTTT | CASSPWGLAGGPRTDTQYF
TRBJ1-4 | TRBD1 | TRBV30 | once | TGTGCCTGGAGTGTACGGACAGGGCCCAGGTTACTCGAAAAACTGTTTTTT | CAWSVRTGPRLLEKLFF
TRBJ1-6 | . | TRBV9 | . | TGTGCCAGCAGCGTAGGAAGTGGTTGGAGCCCGAATTCACCCCTCCACTTT | CASSVGSGWSPNSPLHF
TRBJ2-5 | TRBD2 | TRBV11-2 | . | TGTGCCAGCAGTCGGACTAGCCAACGGTTCGGGGAGACCCAGTACTTC | CASSRTSQRFGETQYF
TRBJ1-6 | . | TRBV19 | . | TGTGCCAGTAGCAGGGATTGGAATAATTCACCCCTCCACTTT | CASSRDWNNSPLHF
TRBJ2-4 | TRBD1 | TRBV2 | . | TGTGCCAGCAGCGACAGGGGGGGGAACATTCAGTACTTC | CASSDRGGNIQYF
TRBJ1-3 | . | TRBV19 | . | TGTGCCAGTACCCCTCTGGGGGCGACAAACACCATATATTTT | CASTPLGATNTIYF
TRBJ2-1 | . | TRBV11-3 | . | TGTGCCAGCAGCCCGACCTCGACTGGGTCAGAACAGTTCTTC | CASSPTSTGSEQFF
TRBJ2-7 | . | TRBV23-1 | . | TGCGCCAGCAGTCAATCGAGGAGAGAGGACTACGAGCAGTACTTC | CASSQSRREDYEQYF
TRBJ2-7 | . | TRBV27 | . | TGTGCCAGCACTAGTAACCTCTACGAGCAGTACTTC | CASTSNLYEQYF
TRBJ1-3 | . | TRBV7-9 | . | TGTGCCAGCACCCTTAGTCCAGGGAACTCTGGAAACACCATATATTTT | CASTLSPGNSGNTIYF
TRBJ1-6 | TRBD1 | TRBV6-1 | . | TGTGCCAGCAGTGGGGGACAGGCCTATAATTCACCCCTCCACTTT | CASSGGQAYNSPLHF
TRBJ1-1 | . | TRBV7-3 | . | TGTGCCAGCAGCACGACCGGGTGGGACACTGAAGCTTTCTTT | CASSTTGWDTEAFF
TRBJ1-3 | . | TRBV6-5 | . | TGTGCCAGCAGTTACCGCCCAGGGACAACTGGAAACACCATATATTTT | CASSYRPGTTGNTIYF
TRBJ1-2 | . | TRBV14 | . | TGTGCCAGCAGCCAAGTCAGGGACTATGGCTACACCTTC | CASSQVRDYGYTF
TRBJ2-7 | TRBD2 | TRBV9 | . | TGTGCCAGCAGCGCGACTTGGGGAGGGTTATACGAGCAGTACTTC | CASSATWGGLYEQYF
TRBJ1-1 | . | TRBV9 | . | TGTGCCAGCAGCGTAGCCGTGAACACTGAAGCTTTCTTT | CASSVAVNTEAFF
TRBJ2-7 | . | TRBV11-2 | . | TGTGCCAGCAGCTTAGAGGAGGGGTGGACCTACGAGCAGTACTTC | CASSLEEGWTYEQYF
TRBJ1-2 | . | TRBV5-4 | . | TGTGCCAGCAGCTGGGGGGACGACTCTAACTATGGCTACACCTTC | CASSWGDDSNYGYTF
TRBJ2-1 | TRBD2 | TRBV9 | . | TGTGCCAGCAGCGTAGATCTCCGCGGGGGTTGGGATGAGCAGTTCTTC | CASSVDLRGGWDEQFF
TRBJ2-2 | . | TRBV11-1 | . | TGTGCCAGCAGCCCCAAGAACACCGGGGAGCTGTTTTTT | CASSPKNTGELFF
TRBJ2-3 | TRBD2 | TRBV4-3 | . | TGCGCCAGCAGCCAAGAGGGCGGGGGAAGCACAGATACGCAGTATTTT | CASSQEGGGSTDTQYF
TRBJ2-2 | . | TRBV5-1 | . | TGCGCCAGCAGCTTTTTTAGCCCGGCAAGCACCGGGGAGCTGTTTTTT | CASSFFSPASTGELFF
TRBJ2-7 | TRBD2 | TRBV9 | . | TGTGCCAGCAGCGTAGCATCAGCGGGAGGCCCCTTCGAGCAGTACTTC | CASSVASAGGPFEQYF
TRBJ1-2 | . | TRBV7-2 | . | TGTGCCAGCAGCTTTAGACGGGGAAGTGTTGGCTACACCTTC | CASSFRRGSVGYTF
TRBJ2-1 | . | TRBV6-4 | . | TGTGCCAGCAGTGACCGGACACGGATGTTCTTC | CASSDRTRMFF
TRBJ2-7 | . | TRBV28 | . | TGTGCCAGCAGTATTTCCTCGACTAGGATCTCCTACGAGCAGTACTTC | CASSISSTRISYEQYF
TRBJ1-1 | . | TRBV5-1 | . | TGCGCCAGCAGCTTACCGAGAGTGAACACTGAAGCTTTCTTT | CASSLPRVNTEAFF
TRBJ1-2 | TRBD1 | TRBV9 | . | TGTGCCAGCAGCGCGAGAGGGGCCCTTATGGACAGGGGATATAAGGATGGCTACACCTTC | CASSARGALMDRGYKDGYTF
TRBJ2-5 | TRBD1 | TRBV12-5 | . | TGTGCTAGTGGACTACAGGGGGCTGAGACCCAGTACTTC | CASGLQGAETQYF
TRBJ2-5 | TRBD2 | TRBV11-1 | . | TGTGCCAGCAGCTTTCTCGGGGTAGCGGGGGTCCCCCGGGAGACCCAGTACTTC | CASSFLGVAGVPRETQYF
TRBJ1-5 | . | TRBV27 | . | TGTGCCAGCAGTTTATATTCCGGGAGTCAGCCCCAGCATTTT | CASSLYSGSQPQHF
TRBJ1-5 | TRBD1 | TRBV19 | . | TGTGCCAGTAGTATCGGACAGGGAGGTCAGCCCCAGCATTTT | CASSIGQGGQPQHF